The 5 T cell receptor beta chains below come from one sample, sequenced in a study of blood T cell repertoires in COVID-19. This table comes from immunoSEQ multiplex PCR, and its TCRdb copy is limited to in-frame clones, with some not included. This table holds approximately 150,000 clones, about 86% found once. The material sequenced was peripheral blood. The source is a human donor in a cohort sampled during active COVID-19.

J is TRBJ1-6 and V is TRBV5-6, with 7 bases that match TRBD1. Germline CDR1 and CDR2: SGHDT and YYEEEE. The V and J ends lost 1 base and 6 bases, in that order; junction bases with no gene match: 1. The CDR3 sequence is 14 residues long. In DNA, the CDR3 is TGTGCCAGCAGCTTGTCAGGGGGTAATTCACCCCTCCACTTT. Encoded protein: CASSLSGGNSPLHF.

The gene calls are TRBV7-3 and TRBJ2-7, with TRBD2 matching 15 bases. Trimming at V came to 5 bases and at J to 7 bases, leaving 6 bases not matched to a gene. The CDR3 has 15 residues. Germline CDR1 SGHTA, CDR2 FQGTGA. CDR3 sequence reads: CASSPRTSGRGEQYF. Written as DNA, the CDR3 is TGTGCCAGCAGCCCCCGGACTAGCGGGAGGGGAGAGCAGTACTTC.

The chain couples TRBV5-1 to TRBJ2-7, with TRBD2 identical over 9 bases. V trimming: 4 bases; J trimming: 5 bases; junction bases outside the gene matches: 16. CDR3 length: 17 amino acids. CDR1 and CDR2 from the germline V gene are SGHRS and YFSETQ. Here the CDR3 DNA reads TGCGCCAGCAGCCCGAACCAGGGGCTAGCGGGACTCCACGAGCAGTACTTC. Its translation: CASSPNQGLAGLHEQYF.

The chain recombines TRBV28 with TRBJ2-7; 12 positions match TRBD1. With V trimmed by 4 bases and J by 6 bases, 10 bases remained unmatched. The CDR3 is made up of 16 amino acids. From germline, CDR1 is MDHEN and CDR2 SYDVKM. The CDR3 DNA reads as TGTGCCAGCAGTTCTACCGGGACAGGGGGCTTGGCCGAGCAGTACTTC. It codes for CASSSTGTGGLAEQYF.

V usage is TRBV7-2 and J usage is TRBJ2-1; 8 bases line up with TRBD2. Germline CDR1 SGHTA, CDR2 FQGNSA. The CDR3 runs 14 residues. Losses at the gene ends were 6 bases for V and 6 bases for J; bases not matched to a gene: 7. DNA of the CDR3: TGTGCCAGCAGGAGACTAGCGACAACCAATGAGCAGTTCTTC. It encodes CASRRLATTNEQFF.